This is a list of T cell receptor beta chains from one sample in a study of shared clonotypes between healthy human individuals. The protocol was immunoSEQ multiplex PCR, while the TCRdb copy is restricted to in-frame clones and leaves out a portion. Among about 2 million clones, about 95% were seen once, and the ten largest hold around 1.1%. Sequencing was carried out using naive CD8+ T cells sorted from blood. The source is a man aged 18 to 29 in good health. CDR3s include the opening cysteine and the closing phenylalanine or tryptophan. Fields, in order: clone size, D gene, J gene, V gene, CDR3 DNA, CDR3 protein. A D gene is named only where the DNA matches it firmly. Some rows mark clone size as missing; the rest say once, few, many or name a class of expanded clone.

clone_size: .; d_call: .; j_call: TRBJ1-2; v_call: TRBV5-1; cdr3_nt: TGCGCCAGCAGCTTGGACTTAGCCCAGACTAACTATGGCTACACCTTC; cdr3_aa: CASSLDLAQTNYGYTF
clone_size: .; d_call: .; j_call: TRBJ1-6; v_call: TRBV6-5; cdr3_nt: TGTGCCAGCAGCAGTTCGGGAGAGGGAGATTCACCCCTCCACTTT; cdr3_aa: CASSSSGEGDSPLHF
clone_size: .; d_call: .; j_call: TRBJ2-3; v_call: TRBV4-1; cdr3_nt: TGCGCCAGCAGCCTAGGGGCGGGGGCAACAGATACGCAGTATTTT; cdr3_aa: CASSLGAGATDTQYF
clone_size: .; d_call: TRBD1; j_call: TRBJ1-5; v_call: TRBV5-6; cdr3_nt: TGTGCCAGCAGCTCCGGGACAGGGGCCGGGAATCAGCCCCAGCATTTT; cdr3_aa: CASSSGTGAGNQPQHF
clone_size: once; d_call: TRBD1; j_call: TRBJ1-6; v_call: TRBV27; cdr3_nt: TGTGCCAGCAGCCTTAGTTCCGGGACAGGGGTATATTCACCCCTCCACTTT; cdr3_aa: CASSLSSGTGVYSPLHF
clone_size: .; d_call: .; j_call: TRBJ2-2; v_call: TRBV9; cdr3_nt: TGTGCCAGCAGCGTCATAGGAGGTACCGGGGAGCTGTTTTTT; cdr3_aa: CASSVIGGTGELFF
clone_size: .; d_call: .; j_call: TRBJ1-2; v_call: TRBV28; cdr3_nt: TGTGCCAGCAGTCCCCAAGGGATTGTAGGGGAGGACTATGGCTACACCTTC; cdr3_aa: CASSPQGIVGEDYGYTF
clone_size: .; d_call: TRBD1; j_call: TRBJ2-5; v_call: TRBV5-4; cdr3_nt: TGTGCCAGCAGCTTTCAGGGGGCCCCAAGTGAGACCCAGTACTTC; cdr3_aa: CASSFQGAPSETQYF
clone_size: once; d_call: TRBD1; j_call: TRBJ2-2; v_call: TRBV7-9; cdr3_nt: TGTGCCACCGCCGGGACAGGGGTCACCGGGGAGCTGTTTTTT; cdr3_aa: CATAGTGVTGELFF
clone_size: .; d_call: TRBD1; j_call: TRBJ1-5; v_call: TRBV6-1; cdr3_nt: TGTGCCAGCAGGTACCTAGGGGGCGTAGATCAGCCCCAGCATTTT; cdr3_aa: CASRYLGGVDQPQHF
clone_size: .; d_call: TRBD2; j_call: TRBJ2-5; v_call: TRBV7-3; cdr3_nt: TGTGCCAGCAGCTTAACTAGCGGGGGACCACAAGAGACCCAGTACTTC; cdr3_aa: CASSLTSGGPQETQYF
clone_size: .; d_call: .; j_call: TRBJ1-2; v_call: TRBV5-6; cdr3_nt: TGTGCCAGCAGCTTGGCGGGACACGGGACGGGAGTCTATGGCTACACCTTC; cdr3_aa: CASSLAGHGTGVYGYTF
clone_size: .; d_call: .; j_call: TRBJ1-2; v_call: TRBV6-1; cdr3_nt: TGTGCCAGCAGTGAAGCGTGGGGCGAAAACTATGGCTACACCTTC; cdr3_aa: CASSEAWGENYGYTF
clone_size: .; d_call: .; j_call: TRBJ2-1; v_call: TRBV30; cdr3_nt: TGTGCCTGGAGTAGGGAAGCCTACAATGAGCAGTTCTTC; cdr3_aa: CAWSREAYNEQFF
clone_size: .; d_call: .; j_call: TRBJ2-4; v_call: TRBV19; cdr3_nt: TGTGCCAGTAGTATAAATCAGGAATTTTTGCGGTTAGCCAAAAACATTCAGTACTTC; cdr3_aa: CASSINQEFLRLAKNIQYF
clone_size: .; d_call: .; j_call: TRBJ1-3; v_call: TRBV2; cdr3_nt: TGTGCCAGCAGTGAGGTTTGGACACCGAGCTCTGGAAACACCATATATTTT; cdr3_aa: CASSEVWTPSSGNTIYF
clone_size: .; d_call: .; j_call: TRBJ1-2; v_call: TRBV29-1; cdr3_nt: TGCAGCTCGGACGAGCTGTCTGGCTACACCTTC; cdr3_aa: CSSDELSGYTF
clone_size: .; d_call: .; j_call: TRBJ2-5; v_call: TRBV30; cdr3_nt: TGTGCCTGGGACTACGTTACGGGACCCCAAGAGACCCAGTACTTC; cdr3_aa: CAWDYVTGPQETQYF
clone_size: .; d_call: TRBD2; j_call: TRBJ2-7; v_call: TRBV6-5; cdr3_nt: TGTGCCAGCAGTTACTCACTAGCGCCGGATGTCGGGGAGCAGTACTTC; cdr3_aa: CASSYSLAPDVGEQYF
clone_size: .; d_call: .; j_call: TRBJ1-1; v_call: TRBV5-1; cdr3_nt: TGCGCCAGCAGCTTGAAAATTGACTGGGCTGAAGCTTTCTTT; cdr3_aa: CASSLKIDWAEAFF
clone_size: .; d_call: .; j_call: TRBJ1-2; v_call: TRBV5-1; cdr3_nt: TGCGCCAGCAGCGCCGGGGACGGACTAATTCCTCCTGCCTATGGCTACACCTTC; cdr3_aa: CASSAGDGLIPPAYGYTF
clone_size: .; d_call: TRBD2; j_call: TRBJ2-5; v_call: TRBV27; cdr3_nt: TGTGCCAGCACCCCCTTAGCGGGGGTGGAGACCCAGTACTTC; cdr3_aa: CASTPLAGVETQYF
clone_size: .; d_call: .; j_call: TRBJ2-7; v_call: TRBV5-5; cdr3_nt: TGTGCCAGCACCCCTTTTCAGGGATCCTACGAGCAGTACTTC; cdr3_aa: CASTPFQGSYEQYF
clone_size: .; d_call: .; j_call: TRBJ2-5; v_call: TRBV7-2; cdr3_nt: TGTGCCAGCAGCCCCCCCTGGGAGACCCAGTACTTC; cdr3_aa: CASSPPWETQYF
clone_size: .; d_call: .; j_call: TRBJ2-7; v_call: TRBV6-5; cdr3_nt: TGTGCCAGCAGTTACGGGTCGGCGGACGGAGGGCAGTACTTC; cdr3_aa: CASSYGSADGGQYF
clone_size: .; d_call: TRBD1; j_call: TRBJ1-6; v_call: TRBV6-6; cdr3_nt: TGTGCCAGCGCCCCCCAAACAGGGGGCAATTCACCCCTCCACTTT; cdr3_aa: CASAPQTGGNSPLHF
clone_size: .; d_call: TRBD2; j_call: TRBJ2-1; v_call: TRBV6-6; cdr3_nt: TGTGCCAGCAGTGGACTAGCAGAGCAGTTCTTC; cdr3_aa: CASSGLAEQFF
clone_size: .; d_call: TRBD1; j_call: TRBJ2-2; v_call: TRBV2; cdr3_nt: TGTGCCAGCAGCGACCTTCCGGGACAGGGGATTAATGGAAGATCCGGGGAGCTGTTTTTT; cdr3_aa: CASSDLPGQGINGRSGELFF
clone_size: .; d_call: TRBD1; j_call: TRBJ1-2; v_call: TRBV28; cdr3_nt: TGTGCCAGCAGTCCCCTGACAGGGCAAGGCTACACCTTC; cdr3_aa: CASSPLTGQGYTF
clone_size: .; d_call: .; j_call: TRBJ2-7; v_call: TRBV4-2; cdr3_nt: TGTGCCAGCAGCCAGGGGAACGAGCAGTACTTC; cdr3_aa: CASSQGNEQYF
clone_size: .; d_call: .; j_call: TRBJ2-7; v_call: TRBV2; cdr3_nt: TGTGCCAGCAGTGTAGGCTCCGTCTCCTACGAGCAGTACTTC; cdr3_aa: CASSVGSVSYEQYF